This TCR beta chain was identified in a study of shared clonotypes between healthy human individuals. Study findings and constraints: Non-shared clonotypes had lower generation probabilities than clonotypes shared by all four sorted-subset donors.

Study processing details: Junction-only sequences produced by ImmunoSEQ had no quality scores, so filtering differed. Repertoires were generated with immunoSEQ multiplex PCR, while TCRdb's copy carries only in-frame clones and drops some. V and J calls plus clone size are reproduced from that table; the DNA served to infer D and trimming. Of over a million clones in the sample, more than 95% were seen once. As for this clone: What it recognizes is unknown.

CDR3 length: 15 amino acids. The germline V gene encodes CDR1 SGDLS and CDR2 YYNGEE. V was shortened by 0 bases and J by 7 bases, with 14 bases between the two germline ends. This sequence was found in a man younger than 40 in good health. The V and J genes are TRBV9 and TRBJ2-1, with D unresolved. Sequencing used naive CD4+ T cells sorted from blood. Subset: CD45RA+ positively selected. This chain's CDR3 is CASSVVARTGNEQFF. The CDR3, as DNA: TGTGCCAGCAGCGTAGTCGCTAGAACTGGGAATGAGCAGTTCTTC.